This T cell receptor (beta chain) was identified in a study of shared clonotypes between healthy human individuals. The CDR3 has 15 amino acids. The V and J ends lost 1 base and 2 bases, in that order; junction bases with no gene match: 2. Germline V gene data show CDR1 as SSHAT and CDR2 as FNYEAQ (reference sequence). The data were produced by immunoSEQ multiplex PCR, yet TCRdb's version contains in-frame clones alone and is incomplete. The sample includes about 2.4 million clones, 93% of them seen just once. Material for sequencing was naive CD4+ T cells from PBMCs. The subset here: CD45RA+ positively selected. J is TRBJ2-1 and V is TRBV7-7, with 7 bases matching TRBD1. The receptor's source is a young man in good health. Some clones in this sample may be carry-over from other donors' samples. The CDR3 nucleotides are TGTGCCAGCAGCTTAGGTCAGGGGGCCTACAATGAGCAGTTCTTC. It translates to CASSLGQGAYNEQFF.